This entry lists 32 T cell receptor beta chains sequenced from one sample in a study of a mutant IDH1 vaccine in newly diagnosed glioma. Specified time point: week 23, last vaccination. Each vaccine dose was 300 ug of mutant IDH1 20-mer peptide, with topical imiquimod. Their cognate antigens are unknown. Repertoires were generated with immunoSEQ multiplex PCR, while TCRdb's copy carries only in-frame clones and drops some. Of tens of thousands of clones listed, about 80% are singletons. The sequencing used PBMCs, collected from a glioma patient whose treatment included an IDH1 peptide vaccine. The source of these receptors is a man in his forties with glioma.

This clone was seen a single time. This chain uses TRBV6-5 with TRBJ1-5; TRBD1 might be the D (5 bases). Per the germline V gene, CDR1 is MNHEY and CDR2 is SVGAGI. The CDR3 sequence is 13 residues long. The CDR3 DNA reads TGTGCGAGAGGGCAACGGGGGAATCAGCCCCAGCATTTT. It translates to CARGQRGNQPQHF.

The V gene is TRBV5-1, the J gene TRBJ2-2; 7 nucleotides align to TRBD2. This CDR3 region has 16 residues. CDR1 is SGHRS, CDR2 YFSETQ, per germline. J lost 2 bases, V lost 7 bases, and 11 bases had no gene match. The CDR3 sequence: CASAWATSDNTGELFF. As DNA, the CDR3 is TGCGCCAGCGCATGGGCCACTAGCGACAACACCGGGGAGCTGTTTTTT.

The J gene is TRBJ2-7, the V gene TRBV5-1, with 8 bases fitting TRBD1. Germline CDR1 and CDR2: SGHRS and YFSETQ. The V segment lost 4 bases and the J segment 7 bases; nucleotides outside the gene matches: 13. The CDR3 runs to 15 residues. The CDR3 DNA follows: TGCGCCAGCAGCACAGGGACAGGCCCCTTTCAGGAGCAGTACTTC. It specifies CASSTGTGPFQEQYF.

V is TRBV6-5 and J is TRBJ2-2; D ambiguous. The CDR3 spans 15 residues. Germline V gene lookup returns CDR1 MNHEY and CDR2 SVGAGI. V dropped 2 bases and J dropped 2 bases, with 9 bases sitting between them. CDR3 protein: CASSYMNSNTGELFF. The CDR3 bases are TGTGCCAGCAGTTACATGAACTCAAACACCGGGGAGCTGTTTTTT.

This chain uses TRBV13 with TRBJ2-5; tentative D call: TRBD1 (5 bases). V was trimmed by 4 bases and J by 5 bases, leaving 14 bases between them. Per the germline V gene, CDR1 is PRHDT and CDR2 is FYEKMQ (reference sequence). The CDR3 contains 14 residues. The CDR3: CASSSVTVDETQYF. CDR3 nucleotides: TGTGCCAGCAGCTCCGTGACAGTGGACGAGACCCAGTACTTC.

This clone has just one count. This chain's CDR3 is CASKRNMNTEAFF. As DNA, the CDR3 is TGCGCCAGCAAGCGAAATATGAACACTGAAGCTTTCTTT. The chain joins TRBV10-1 to TRBJ1-1; D not resolved. Germline V gene data show CDR1 as WNHNN and CDR2 as SYGVQD (reference sequence). V was shortened by 7 bases and J by 0 bases, with 9 bases between the two germline ends. This CDR3 has 13 amino acids.

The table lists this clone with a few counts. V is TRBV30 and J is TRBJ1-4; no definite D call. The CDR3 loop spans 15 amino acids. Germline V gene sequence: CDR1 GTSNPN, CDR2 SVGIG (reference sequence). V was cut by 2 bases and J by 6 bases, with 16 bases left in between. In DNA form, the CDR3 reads TGTGCCTGGAGTACCCGGACCGCTGATCATGAAAAACTGTTTTTT. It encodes CAWSTRTADHEKLFF.

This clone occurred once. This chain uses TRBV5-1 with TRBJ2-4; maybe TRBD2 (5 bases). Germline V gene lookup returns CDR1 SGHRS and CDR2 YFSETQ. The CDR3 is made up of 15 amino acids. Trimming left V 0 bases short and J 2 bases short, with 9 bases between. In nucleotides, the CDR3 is TGCGCCAGCAGCTTGGGAGGGAATTCCAAAAACATTCAGTACTTC. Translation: CASSLGGNSKNIQYF.

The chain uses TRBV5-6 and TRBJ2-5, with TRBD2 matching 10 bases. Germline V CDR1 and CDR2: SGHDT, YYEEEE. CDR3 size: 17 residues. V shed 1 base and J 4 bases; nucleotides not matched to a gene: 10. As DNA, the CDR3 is TGTGCCAGCAGCTTGTTCAGAAGCGGGGGGGCAGGAGAGACCCAGTACTTC. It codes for CASSLFRSGGAGETQYF.

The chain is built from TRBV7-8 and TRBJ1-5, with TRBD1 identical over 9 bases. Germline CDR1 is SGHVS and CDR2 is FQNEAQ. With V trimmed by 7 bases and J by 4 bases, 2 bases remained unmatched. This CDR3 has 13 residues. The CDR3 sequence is CASNRGQNQPQHF. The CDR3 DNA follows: TGTGCCAGCAACAGGGGGCAAAATCAGCCCCAGCATTTT.

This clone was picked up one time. DNA for the CDR3: TGTGCCAGCAGCGCAACACTGCTTTCCACAGATACGCAGTATTTT. Its protein is CASSATLLSTDTQYF. This chain uses TRBV7-8 with TRBJ2-3; no definite D call. Deletions cut 5 bases from V and 2 bases from J, with 14 bases between. This CDR3 has 15 amino acids. The V gene's germline CDR1 is SGHVS and CDR2 FQNEAQ.

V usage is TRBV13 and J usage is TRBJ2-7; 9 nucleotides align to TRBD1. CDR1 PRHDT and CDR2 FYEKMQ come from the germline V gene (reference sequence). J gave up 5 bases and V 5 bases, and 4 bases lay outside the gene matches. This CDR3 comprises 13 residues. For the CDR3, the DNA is TGTGCCAGCAGCGGCCGGGACAGGGACGAGCAGTACTTC. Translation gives CASSGRDRDEQYF.

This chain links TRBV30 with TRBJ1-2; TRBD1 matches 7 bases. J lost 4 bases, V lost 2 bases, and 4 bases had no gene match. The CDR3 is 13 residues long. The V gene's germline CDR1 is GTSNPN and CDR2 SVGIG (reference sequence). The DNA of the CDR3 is TGTGCCTGGAGTCCCCCAGGGGGCTATGGCTACACCTTC. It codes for CAWSPPGGYGYTF.

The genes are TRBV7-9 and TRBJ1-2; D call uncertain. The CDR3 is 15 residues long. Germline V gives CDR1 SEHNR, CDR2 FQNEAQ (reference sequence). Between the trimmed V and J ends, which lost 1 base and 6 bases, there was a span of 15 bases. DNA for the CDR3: TGTGCCAGCAGCTTAGGGGCGGCAGTTGGAAATGGCTACACCTTC. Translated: CASSLGAAVGNGYTF.

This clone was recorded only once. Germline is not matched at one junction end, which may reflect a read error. The CDR3 reads CASRDPGAGYEQYF. In DNA, the CDR3 is TGTGCCAGCAGGGACCCGGGGGCCGGGTACGAGCAGTACTTT. This rearrangement joins TRBV2 to TRBJ2-7, with D perhaps given as TRBD1 or TRBD2 (6 bases each). Germline loops: CDR1 SNHLY, CDR2 FYNNEI. The CDR3 runs 14 residues.

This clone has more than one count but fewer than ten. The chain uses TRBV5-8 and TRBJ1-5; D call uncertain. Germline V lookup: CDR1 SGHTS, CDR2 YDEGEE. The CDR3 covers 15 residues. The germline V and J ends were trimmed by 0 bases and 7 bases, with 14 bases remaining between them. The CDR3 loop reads CASSLVGHRRQPQHF. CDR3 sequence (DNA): TGTGCCAGCAGCTTGGTTGGGCATCGAAGGCAGCCCCAGCATTTT.

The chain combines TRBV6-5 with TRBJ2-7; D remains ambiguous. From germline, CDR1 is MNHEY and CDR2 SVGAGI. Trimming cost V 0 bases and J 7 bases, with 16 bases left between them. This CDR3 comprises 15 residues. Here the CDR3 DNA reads TGTGCCAGCAGTTACTCTGGGCCCGAGTTCAGTGAGCAGTACTTC. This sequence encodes CASSYSGPEFSEQYF.

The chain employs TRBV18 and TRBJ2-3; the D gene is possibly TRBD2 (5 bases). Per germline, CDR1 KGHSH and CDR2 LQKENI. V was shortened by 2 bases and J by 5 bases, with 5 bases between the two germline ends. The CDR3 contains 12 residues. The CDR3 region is CASSPGGDTQYF. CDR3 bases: TGTGCCAGCTCACCAGGAGGAGATACGCAGTATTTT.

CDR3 DNA sequence: TGTGCCAGCAGTGAATCACTAGCGGGCTACGAGCAGTACTTC. Its protein product is CASSESLAGYEQYF. The V gene is TRBV6-1, the J gene TRBJ2-7; 9 positions agree with TRBD2. The CDR3 spans 14 residues. V shed 2 bases and J 3 bases; nucleotides not matched to a gene: 2. CDR1 MNHNS and CDR2 SASEGT come from the germline V gene.

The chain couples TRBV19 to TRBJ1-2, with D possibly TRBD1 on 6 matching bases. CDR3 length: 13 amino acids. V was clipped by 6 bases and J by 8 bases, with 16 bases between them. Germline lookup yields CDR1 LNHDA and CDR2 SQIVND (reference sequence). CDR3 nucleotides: TGTGCCAGTAGAACGGGACACGGTTCGGGCTACACCTTC. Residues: CASRTGHGSGYTF.

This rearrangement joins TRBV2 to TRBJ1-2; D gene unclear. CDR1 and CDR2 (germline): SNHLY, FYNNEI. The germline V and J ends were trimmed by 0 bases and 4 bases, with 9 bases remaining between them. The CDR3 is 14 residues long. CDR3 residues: CASSEASFGYGYTF. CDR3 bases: TGTGCCAGCAGTGAAGCCAGTTTTGGCTATGGCTACACCTTC.

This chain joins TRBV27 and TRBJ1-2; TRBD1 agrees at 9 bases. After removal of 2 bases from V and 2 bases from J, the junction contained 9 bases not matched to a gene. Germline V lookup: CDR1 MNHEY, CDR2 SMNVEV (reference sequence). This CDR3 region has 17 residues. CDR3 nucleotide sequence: TGTGCCAGCAGTTTAACCCCTGGGGGACAGGGAAACTATGGCTACACCTTC. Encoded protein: CASSLTPGGQGNYGYTF.

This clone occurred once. The DNA of the CDR3 is TGCGCCAGCAGCCAAGCCCCAGGGGGCAACTACGAGCAGTACTTC. Encoded protein: CASSQAPGGNYEQYF. The chain is built from TRBV4-1 and TRBJ2-7, with 8 bases identical to TRBD1. Trimming took 1 base from V and 3 from J; bases not matched to a gene: 5. Germline values: CDR1 MGHRA, CDR2 YSYEKL. The CDR3 is 15 amino acids.

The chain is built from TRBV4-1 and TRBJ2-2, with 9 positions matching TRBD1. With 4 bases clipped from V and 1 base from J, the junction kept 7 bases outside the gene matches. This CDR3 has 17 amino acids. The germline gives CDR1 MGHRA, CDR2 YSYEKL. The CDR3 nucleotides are TGCGCCAGCAGCCTACGACCGGGACAGGGGAACACCGGGGAGCTGTTTTTT. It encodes CASSLRPGQGNTGELFF.

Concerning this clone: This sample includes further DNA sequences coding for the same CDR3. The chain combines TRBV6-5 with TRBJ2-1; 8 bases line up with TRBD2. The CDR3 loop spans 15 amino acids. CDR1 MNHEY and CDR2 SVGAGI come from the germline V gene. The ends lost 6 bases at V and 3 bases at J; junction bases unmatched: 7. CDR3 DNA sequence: TGTGCCAGCAGCCCCACTAGCGGAGACTACAATGAGCAGTTCTTC. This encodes CASSPTSGDYNEQFF.

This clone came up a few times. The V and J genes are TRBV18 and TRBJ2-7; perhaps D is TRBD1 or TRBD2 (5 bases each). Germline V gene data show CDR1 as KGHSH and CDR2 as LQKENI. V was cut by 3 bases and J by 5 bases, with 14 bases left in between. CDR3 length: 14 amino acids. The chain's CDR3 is CASSPPRGLDEQYF. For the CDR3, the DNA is TGTGCCAGCTCACCCCCCCGGGGCCTGGACGAGCAGTACTTC.

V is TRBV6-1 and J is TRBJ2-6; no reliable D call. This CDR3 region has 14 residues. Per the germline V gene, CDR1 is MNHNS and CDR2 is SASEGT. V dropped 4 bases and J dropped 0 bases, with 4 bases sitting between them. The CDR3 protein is CASSGFSGANVLTF. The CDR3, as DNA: TGTGCCAGCAGTGGATTCTCTGGGGCCAACGTCCTGACTTTC.

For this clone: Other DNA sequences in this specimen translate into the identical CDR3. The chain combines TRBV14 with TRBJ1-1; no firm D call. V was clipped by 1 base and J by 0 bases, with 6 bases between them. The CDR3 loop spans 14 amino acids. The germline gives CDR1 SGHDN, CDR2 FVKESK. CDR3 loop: CASSQAGMNTEAFF. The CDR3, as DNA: TGTGCCAGCAGCCAAGCGGGGATGAACACTGAAGCTTTCTTT.

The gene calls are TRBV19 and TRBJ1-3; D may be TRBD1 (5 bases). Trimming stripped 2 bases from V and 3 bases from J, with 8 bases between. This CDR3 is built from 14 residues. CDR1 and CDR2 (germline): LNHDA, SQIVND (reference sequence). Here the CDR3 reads CASSIMGRGNTIYF. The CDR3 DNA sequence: TGTGCCAGTAGTATAATGGGACGTGGAAACACCATATATTTT.

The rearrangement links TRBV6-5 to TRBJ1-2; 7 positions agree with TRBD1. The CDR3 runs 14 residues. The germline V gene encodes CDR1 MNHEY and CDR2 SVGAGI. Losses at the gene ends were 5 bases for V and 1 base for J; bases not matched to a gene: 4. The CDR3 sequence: CASSRTGHNYGYTF. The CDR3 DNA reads TGTGCCAGCAGTAGGACAGGCCATAACTATGGCTACACCTTC.

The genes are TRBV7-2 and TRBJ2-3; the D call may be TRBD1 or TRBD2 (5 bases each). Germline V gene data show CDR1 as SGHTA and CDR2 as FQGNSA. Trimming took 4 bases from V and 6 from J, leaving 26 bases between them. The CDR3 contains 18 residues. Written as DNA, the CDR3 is TGTGCCAGCAGCTCCTTGTTCGGTGACAGTCTGGGGAGCGATACGCAGTATTTT. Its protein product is CASSSLFGDSLGSDTQYF.

In DNA form, the CDR3 reads TGTGCCAGCAGTTACTCCGGACAGACAGATACGCAGTATTTT. This gives the protein CASSYSGQTDTQYF. This rearrangement joins TRBV6-5 to TRBJ2-3, with D tentatively TRBD1 (6 bases). The V gene's germline CDR1 is MNHEY and CDR2 SVGAGI. The CDR3 runs to 14 residues. V shed 0 bases and J shed 3 bases, with 7 bases lying between them.